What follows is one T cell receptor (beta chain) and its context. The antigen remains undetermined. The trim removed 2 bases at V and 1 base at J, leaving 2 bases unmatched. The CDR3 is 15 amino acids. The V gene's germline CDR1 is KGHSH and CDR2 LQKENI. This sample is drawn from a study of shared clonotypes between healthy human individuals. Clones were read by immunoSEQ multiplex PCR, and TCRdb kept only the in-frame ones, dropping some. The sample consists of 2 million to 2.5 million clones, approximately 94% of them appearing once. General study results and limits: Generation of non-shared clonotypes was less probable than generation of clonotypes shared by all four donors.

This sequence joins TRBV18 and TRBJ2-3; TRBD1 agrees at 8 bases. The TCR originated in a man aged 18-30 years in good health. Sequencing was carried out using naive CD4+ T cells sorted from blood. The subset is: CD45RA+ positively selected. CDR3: CASSPTGQGTDTQYF. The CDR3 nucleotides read TGTGCCAGCTCACCAACGGGACAGGGCACAGATACGCAGTATTTT.